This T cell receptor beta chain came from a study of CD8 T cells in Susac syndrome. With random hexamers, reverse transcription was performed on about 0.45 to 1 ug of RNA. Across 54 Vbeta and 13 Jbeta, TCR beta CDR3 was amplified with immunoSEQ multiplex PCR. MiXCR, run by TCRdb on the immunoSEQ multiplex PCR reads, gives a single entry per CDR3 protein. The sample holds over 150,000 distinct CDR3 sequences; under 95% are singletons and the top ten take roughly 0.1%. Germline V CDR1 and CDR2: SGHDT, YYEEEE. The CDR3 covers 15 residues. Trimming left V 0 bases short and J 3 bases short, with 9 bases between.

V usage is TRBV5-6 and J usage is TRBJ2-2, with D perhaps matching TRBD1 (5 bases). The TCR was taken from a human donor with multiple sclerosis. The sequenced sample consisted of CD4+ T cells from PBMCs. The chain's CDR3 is CASSLDPRDTGELFF. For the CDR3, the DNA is TGTGCCAGCAGCTTGGACCCCAGGGACACCGGGGAGCTGTTTTTT.